Below, one T cell receptor (beta chain) is given with its context. The data stem from a study of blood T cell repertoires in COVID-19. As for the study in general: Specimens from acute and convalescent COVID-19 originated in the United States, Italy and Spain. T cells, B-cell-depleted T cells, or PBMCs provided the cDNA or gDNA that served as material.

Original data processing: Amplification of reference gene primers was used by the study to estimate nucleated cell counts. Assay: immunoSEQ multiplex PCR; the TCRdb copy retains only in-frame clones and omits some. The V and J calls and clone size are taken from that table; D and trimming were inferred from the DNA. Of approximately 120,000 clones listed, more than 60% are singletons. Germline CDR1 is SGHNT and CDR2 is YYREEE (reference sequence). J gave up 4 bases and V 6 bases, and 9 bases lay outside the gene matches. CDR3 length: 15 amino acids. Sequencing was performed on peripheral blood. The chain links TRBV5-4 to TRBJ2-3; 9 bases line up with TRBD2. This receptor was obtained from a woman in her 70s with acute or convalescent COVID-19. CDR3 amino acids: CASTLKRGEPDTQYF. The CDR3 nucleotides read TGTGCCAGCACCTTAAAGCGGGGGGAACCAGATACGCAGTATTTT.